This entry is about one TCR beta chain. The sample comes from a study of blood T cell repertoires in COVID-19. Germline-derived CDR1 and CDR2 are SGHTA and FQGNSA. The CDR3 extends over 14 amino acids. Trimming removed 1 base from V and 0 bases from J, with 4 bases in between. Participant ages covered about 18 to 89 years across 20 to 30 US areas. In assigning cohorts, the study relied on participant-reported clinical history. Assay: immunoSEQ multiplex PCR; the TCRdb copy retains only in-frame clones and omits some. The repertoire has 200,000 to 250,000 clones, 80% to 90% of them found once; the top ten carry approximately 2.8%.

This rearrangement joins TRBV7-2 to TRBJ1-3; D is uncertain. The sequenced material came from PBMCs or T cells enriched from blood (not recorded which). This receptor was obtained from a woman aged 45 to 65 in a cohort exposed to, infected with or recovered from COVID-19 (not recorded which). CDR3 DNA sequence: TGTGCCAGCAGCTTAGTCAGCTCTGGAAACACCATATATTTT. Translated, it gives CASSLVSSGNTIYF.